A selection of T cell receptor beta chains follows, all from one sample in a study of blood T cell repertoires in COVID-19. Data came from immunoSEQ multiplex PCR; TCRdb stores just in-frame clones and leaves some out. The sample has roughly 460,000 clones; about 87% are singletons. Material: peripheral blood. Receptors were obtained from a man between 18 and 29 years old with COVID-19, enrolled during active disease. The CDR3 runs from the conserved cysteine through the conserved F or W. Each record gives: V gene, J gene, D gene, clone size, CDR3 protein, CDR3 DNA. The D gene is left open where the match is weak. Part of the rows lack a size; the others show once, few, many or a class for expanded clones.

V gene: TRBV7-9
J gene: TRBJ2-1
D gene: TRBD1
clone size: -
CDR3 protein: CASSGGTGRGHNEQFF
CDR3 DNA: TGTGCCAGCAGCGGAGGGACAGGCCGTGGACACAATGAGCAGTTCTTC

V gene: TRBV15
J gene: TRBJ2-1
D gene: -
clone size: -
CDR3 protein: CATSRATGRFLYEQFF
CDR3 DNA: TGTGCCACCAGCAGAGCGACAGGGAGGTTCCTCTATGAGCAGTTCTTC

V gene: TRBV6-5
J gene: TRBJ1-5
D gene: TRBD1
clone size: few
CDR3 protein: CASSFGTGIQPQHF
CDR3 DNA: TGTGCCAGCAGTTTCGGGACAGGAATTCAGCCCCAGCATTTT

V gene: TRBV30
J gene: TRBJ2-2
D gene: -
clone size: -
CDR3 protein: CAWRQVNTGELFF
CDR3 DNA: TGTGCCTGGAGACAGGTTAACACCGGGGAGCTGTTTTTT

V gene: TRBV7-3
J gene: TRBJ2-7
D gene: TRBD2
clone size: -
CDR3 protein: CASSWMGRGPYEQYF
CDR3 DNA: TGTGCCAGCAGCTGGATGGGGAGGGGACCCTACGAGCAGTACTTC

V gene: TRBV4-1
J gene: TRBJ2-1
D gene: -
clone size: -
CDR3 protein: CASSQDPRGNEQFF
CDR3 DNA: TGCGCCAGCAGCCAAGATCCTCGGGGGAATGAGCAGTTCTTC

V gene: TRBV5-5
J gene: TRBJ2-5
D gene: TRBD2
clone size: -
CDR3 protein: CASSSGGQAETQYF
CDR3 DNA: TGTGCCAGCAGCTCGGGGGGTCAAGCGGAGACCCAGTACTTC

V gene: TRBV6-5
J gene: TRBJ2-3
D gene: TRBD2
clone size: many
CDR3 protein: CASSFIGAGEAKYF
CDR3 DNA: TGTGCCAGCAGTTTCATCGGGGCGGGAGAGGCCAAGTATTTT

V gene: TRBV5-1
J gene: TRBJ1-6
D gene: TRBD1
clone size: -
CDR3 protein: CASSKTGANSPLHF
CDR3 DNA: TGCGCCAGCAGCAAAACAGGGGCTAATTCACCCCTCCACTTT

V gene: TRBV20-1
J gene: TRBJ2-7
D gene: -
clone size: once
CDR3 protein: CSASGRQEPYEQYF
CDR3 DNA: TGCAGTGCTAGTGGCCGACAGGAACCCTACGAGCAGTACTTC

V gene: TRBV7-8
J gene: TRBJ2-5
D gene: TRBD2
clone size: -
CDR3 protein: CASSHQLAGGPGETQYF
CDR3 DNA: TGTGCCAGCAGCCACCAACTAGCGGGGGGGCCGGGAGAGACCCAGTACTTC

V gene: TRBV9
J gene: TRBJ2-3
D gene: -
clone size: -
CDR3 protein: CASSVAGDTQYF
CDR3 DNA: TGTGCCAGCAGCGTAGCGGGGGATACGCAGTATTTT

V gene: TRBV11-3
J gene: TRBJ2-1
D gene: TRBD2
clone size: -
CDR3 protein: CASSHPGLAGGNEQFF
CDR3 DNA: TGTGCCAGCAGCCACCCTGGGCTAGCGGGAGGGAATGAGCAGTTCTTC

V gene: TRBV27
J gene: TRBJ1-6
D gene: TRBD1
clone size: -
CDR3 protein: CASSPDRGGNSPLHF
CDR3 DNA: TGTGCCAGCAGTCCGGACAGGGGTGGGAATTCACCCCTCCACTTT

V gene: TRBV7-2
J gene: TRBJ1-3
D gene: -
clone size: -
CDR3 protein: CASSSRFGGSSGNTIYF
CDR3 DNA: TGTGCCAGCAGTTCCCGGTTCGGGGGAAGCTCTGGAAACACCATATATTTT

V gene: TRBV24-1
J gene: TRBJ2-3
D gene: TRBD1
clone size: -
CDR3 protein: CATSETGTGVEDTQYF
CDR3 DNA: TGTGCCACCAGTGAGACCGGGACAGGAGTAGAAGATACGCAGTATTTT

V gene: TRBV7-2
J gene: TRBJ2-3
D gene: -
clone size: -
CDR3 protein: CASSLGAGTDTQYF
CDR3 DNA: TGTGCCAGCAGCTTAGGGGCTGGCACAGATACGCAGTATTTT

V gene: TRBV7-9
J gene: TRBJ1-4
D gene: -
clone size: once
CDR3 protein: CASSLETPPTNEKLFF
CDR3 DNA: TGTGCCAGCAGCTTAGAGACTCCCCCAACTAATGAAAAACTGTTTTTT

V gene: TRBV30
J gene: TRBJ1-1
D gene: -
clone size: -
CDR3 protein: CAWSVQWRGAMNTEAFF
CDR3 DNA: TGTGCCTGGAGTGTACAATGGAGAGGCGCCATGAACACTGAAGCTTTCTTT

V gene: TRBV9
J gene: TRBJ2-1
D gene: TRBD2
clone size: once
CDR3 protein: CASSVASGLGYNEQFF
CDR3 DNA: TGTGCCAGCAGCGTAGCTAGCGGCCTAGGGTACAATGAGCAGTTCTTC

V gene: TRBV2
J gene: TRBJ2-4
D gene: TRBD2
clone size: -
CDR3 protein: CASSDREGKNIQYF
CDR3 DNA: TGTGCCAGCAGTGATCGGGAGGGCAAAAACATTCAGTACTTC

V gene: TRBV5-1
J gene: TRBJ1-3
D gene: -
clone size: -
CDR3 protein: CASSLSGSLSGNTIYF
CDR3 DNA: TGCGCCAGCAGCTTGTCAGGCTCCCTCTCTGGAAACACCATATATTTT

V gene: TRBV7-8
J gene: TRBJ2-2
D gene: TRBD2
clone size: -
CDR3 protein: CASSLAPRENRELFF
CDR3 DNA: TGTGCCAGCAGCTTAGCTCCGCGGGAGAACCGGGAGCTGTTTTTT

V gene: TRBV29-1
J gene: TRBJ1-2
D gene: -
clone size: -
CDR3 protein: CSVDKAGVYGYTF
CDR3 DNA: TGCAGCGTTGATAAGGCAGGGGTTTATGGCTACACCTTC

V gene: TRBV19
J gene: TRBJ1-1
D gene: TRBD1
clone size: -
CDR3 protein: CASEWQGVKTFF
CDR3 DNA: TGTGCCAGTGAATGGCAGGGGGTGAAGACTTTCTTT

V gene: TRBV18
J gene: TRBJ2-1
D gene: TRBD1
clone size: -
CDR3 protein: CASSRQSGTGHNEQFF
CDR3 DNA: TGTGCCAGCTCACGACAATCCGGGACAGGCCACAATGAGCAGTTCTTC

V gene: TRBV5-1
J gene: TRBJ2-2
D gene: -
clone size: -
CDR3 protein: CASSFTGPTTGELFF
CDR3 DNA: TGCGCCAGCAGTTTTACAGGACCGACCACCGGGGAGCTGTTTTTT

V gene: TRBV2
J gene: TRBJ2-5
D gene: -
clone size: once
CDR3 protein: CASAWGEETQYF
CDR3 DNA: TGTGCCAGCGCCTGGGGAGAAGAGACCCAGTACTTC

V gene: TRBV6-6
J gene: TRBJ2-3
D gene: -
clone size: -
CDR3 protein: CASSSYRGTDTQYF
CDR3 DNA: TGTGCCAGCAGTTCCTACAGGGGCACAGATACGCAGTATTTT

V gene: TRBV2
J gene: TRBJ2-7
D gene: TRBD2
clone size: -
CDR3 protein: CASSGTSGGAWEQYF
CDR3 DNA: TGTGCCAGCAGTGGTACTAGCGGGGGGGCCTGGGAGCAGTACTTC

V gene: TRBV7-8
J gene: TRBJ2-5
D gene: TRBD2
clone size: -
CDR3 protein: CASSFSGRALETQYF
CDR3 DNA: TGTGCCAGCAGCTTTAGCGGGAGGGCCCTAGAGACCCAGTACTTC

V gene: TRBV2
J gene: TRBJ1-5
D gene: TRBD1
clone size: -
CDR3 protein: CASSKQGAGQPQHF
CDR3 DNA: TGTGCCAGCAGTAAACAGGGGGCAGGACAGCCCCAGCATTTT

V gene: TRBV11-2
J gene: TRBJ2-1
D gene: TRBD2
clone size: -
CDR3 protein: CASSLQRGGMDEQFF
CDR3 DNA: TGTGCCAGCAGCTTACAGCGGGGGGGCATGGATGAGCAGTTCTTC

V gene: TRBV7-8
J gene: TRBJ1-2
D gene: TRBD1
clone size: -
CDR3 protein: CASSLGDLTGNYGYTF
CDR3 DNA: TGTGCCAGCAGCTTGGGCGATCTGACAGGGAACTATGGCTACACCTTC

V gene: TRBV7-9
J gene: TRBJ1-2
D gene: -
clone size: few
CDR3 protein: CASSLGTSAVNYGYTF
CDR3 DNA: TGTGCCAGCAGCTTAGGTACGTCTGCAGTCAACTATGGCTACACCTTC

V gene: TRBV24-1
J gene: TRBJ2-1
D gene: -
clone size: -
CDR3 protein: CATSHGTHGSYNEQFF
CDR3 DNA: TGTGCCACCTCTCACGGGACTCATGGCTCCTACAATGAGCAGTTCTTC

V gene: TRBV27
J gene: TRBJ2-2
D gene: TRBD1
clone size: -
CDR3 protein: CASSLQGAAGELFF
CDR3 DNA: TGTGCCAGCAGTTTACAGGGGGCTGCCGGGGAGCTGTTTTTT

V gene: TRBV19
J gene: TRBJ2-1
D gene: TRBD2
clone size: -
CDR3 protein: CASSISSGRTTYNEQFF
CDR3 DNA: TGTGCCAGTAGTATTTCTAGCGGGAGAACCACCTACAATGAGCAGTTCTTC

V gene: TRBV4-1
J gene: TRBJ1-5
D gene: TRBD1
clone size: -
CDR3 protein: CASSPQGGQPQHF
CDR3 DNA: TGCGCCAGCAGCCCACAGGGGGGTCAGCCCCAGCATTTT

V gene: TRBV5-1
J gene: TRBJ2-7
D gene: -
clone size: -
CDR3 protein: CASSLGDTYEQYF
CDR3 DNA: TGCGCCAGCAGCTTGGGTGATACTTACGAGCAGTACTTC

V gene: TRBV29-1
J gene: TRBJ2-2
D gene: -
clone size: -
CDR3 protein: CSVVGAGVNTGELFF
CDR3 DNA: TGCAGCGTTGTAGGAGCAGGGGTAAACACCGGGGAGCTGTTTTTT

V gene: TRBV5-4
J gene: TRBJ2-7
D gene: TRBD2
clone size: -
CDR3 protein: CASSLKLAGGLGYEQYF
CDR3 DNA: TGTGCCAGCAGCTTGAAGCTAGCGGGGGGGCTAGGCTACGAGCAGTACTTC